This entry is about one TCR beta chain. Its antigen remains unidentified. Generated by immunoSEQ multiplex PCR, the TCRdb table keeps only in-frame clones and is missing some. The sample includes some 69,000 clones, around 69% seen only once; the top ten take approximately 2.8%. Prior to sequencing, the ViraFEST assay stimulated PBMC with viral peptide pools, which expanded the antigen-specific CD4+ T cells. Following culture for roughly 10 days, CD4+ T cells were isolated. Vaccinated participants had no history of SARS-CoV-2 infection and tested negative for nucleocapsid antibodies. Every well housed around 2.1 million PBMC, which grew in culture alongside around 9.9 IU/ml IL-2 and 10 ug/ml peptides. Both day 3 and day 7 saw half the medium replaced with IL-2 medium. The sample is drawn from a study of vaccination effects on CD4 cells after COVID-19. Study-wide results and limits: Early post-infection timepoints were missing from the study, which also had few convalescent patients. Late post-vaccination samples showed marked contraction of infection- and vaccine-induced clones.

The CDR3 has 15 amino acids. V was trimmed by 3 bases and J by 5 bases, leaving 14 bases between them. Per the germline V gene, CDR1 is MNHEY and CDR2 is SMNVEV (reference sequence). The sequence came from a human donor who received a COVID-19 vaccine. This sample comprised CD4+ T cells from PBMCs cultured with HCoV-NL63 spike peptides, obtained before COVID-19 vaccination. The J gene is TRBJ1-5, the V gene TRBV27, with unresolved D. CDR3 coding DNA: TGTGCCAGCAGTTTTAGAGGGAATATCGATCAGCCCCAGCATTTT. This encodes CASSFRGNIDQPQHF.